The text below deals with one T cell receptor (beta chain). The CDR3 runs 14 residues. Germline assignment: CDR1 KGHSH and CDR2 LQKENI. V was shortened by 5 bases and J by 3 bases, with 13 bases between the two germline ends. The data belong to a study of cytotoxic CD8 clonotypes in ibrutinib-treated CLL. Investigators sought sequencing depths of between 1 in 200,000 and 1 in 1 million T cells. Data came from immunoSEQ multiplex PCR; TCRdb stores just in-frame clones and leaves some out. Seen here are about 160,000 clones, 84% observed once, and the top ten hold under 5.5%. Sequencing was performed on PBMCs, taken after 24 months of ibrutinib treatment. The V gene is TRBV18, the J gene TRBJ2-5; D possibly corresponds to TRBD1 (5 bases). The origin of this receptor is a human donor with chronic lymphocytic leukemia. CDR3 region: CASSSNKGKETQYF. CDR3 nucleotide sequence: TGTGCCAGCTCATCCAATAAGGGGAAAGAGACCCAGTACTTC.